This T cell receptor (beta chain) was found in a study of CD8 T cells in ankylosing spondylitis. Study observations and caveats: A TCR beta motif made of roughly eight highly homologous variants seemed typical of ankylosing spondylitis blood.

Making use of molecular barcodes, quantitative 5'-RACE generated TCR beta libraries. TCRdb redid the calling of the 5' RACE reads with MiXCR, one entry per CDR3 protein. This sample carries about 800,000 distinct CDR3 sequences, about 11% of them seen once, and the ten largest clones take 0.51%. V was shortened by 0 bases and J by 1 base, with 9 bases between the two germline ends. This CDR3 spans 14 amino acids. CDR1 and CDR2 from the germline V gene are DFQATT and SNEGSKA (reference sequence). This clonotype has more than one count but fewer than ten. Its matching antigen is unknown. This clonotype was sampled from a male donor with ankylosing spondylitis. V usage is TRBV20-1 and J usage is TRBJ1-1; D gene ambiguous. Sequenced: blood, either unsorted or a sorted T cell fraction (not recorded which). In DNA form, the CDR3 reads TGCAGTGCTAGAGATTTTCGGGAGAACACTGAAGCTTTCTTT. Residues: CSARDFRENTEAFF.